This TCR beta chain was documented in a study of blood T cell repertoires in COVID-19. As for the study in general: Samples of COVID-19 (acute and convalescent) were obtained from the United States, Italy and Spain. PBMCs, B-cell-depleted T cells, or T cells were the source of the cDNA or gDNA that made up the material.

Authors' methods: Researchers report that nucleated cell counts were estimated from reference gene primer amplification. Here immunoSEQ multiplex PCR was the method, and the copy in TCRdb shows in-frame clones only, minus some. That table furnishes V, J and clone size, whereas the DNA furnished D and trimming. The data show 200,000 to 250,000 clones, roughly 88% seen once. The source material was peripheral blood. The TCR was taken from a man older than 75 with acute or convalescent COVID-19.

DNA for the CDR3: TGTGCCAGCAGCCAAGAACTCCACCGCGAGCAGTACTTC. Protein: CASSQELHREQYF. The chain employs TRBV3-1 (or the pseudogene TRBV3-2) and TRBJ2-7; D is ambiguous. The CDR3 is made up of 13 amino acids. The germline V and J ends were trimmed by 0 bases and 6 bases, with 9 bases remaining between them. CDR1 LGHDT and CDR2 YNNKEL come from the germline V gene (reference sequence).